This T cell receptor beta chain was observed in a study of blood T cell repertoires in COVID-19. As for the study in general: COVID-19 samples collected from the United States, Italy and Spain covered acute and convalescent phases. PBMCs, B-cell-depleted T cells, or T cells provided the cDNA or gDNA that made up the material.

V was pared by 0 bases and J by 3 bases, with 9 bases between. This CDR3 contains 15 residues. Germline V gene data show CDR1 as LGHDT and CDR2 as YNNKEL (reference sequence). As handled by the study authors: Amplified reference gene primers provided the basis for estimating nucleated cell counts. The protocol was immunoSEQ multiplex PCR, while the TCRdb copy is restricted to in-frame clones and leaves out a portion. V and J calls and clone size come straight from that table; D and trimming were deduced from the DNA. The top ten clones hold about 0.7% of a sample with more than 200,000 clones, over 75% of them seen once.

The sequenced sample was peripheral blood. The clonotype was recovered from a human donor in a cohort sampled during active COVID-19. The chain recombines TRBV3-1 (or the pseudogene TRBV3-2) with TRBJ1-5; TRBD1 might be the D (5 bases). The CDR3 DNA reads TGTGCCAGCAGCCAAGATCACAGGATCAATCAGCCCCAGCATTTT. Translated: CASSQDHRINQPQHF.